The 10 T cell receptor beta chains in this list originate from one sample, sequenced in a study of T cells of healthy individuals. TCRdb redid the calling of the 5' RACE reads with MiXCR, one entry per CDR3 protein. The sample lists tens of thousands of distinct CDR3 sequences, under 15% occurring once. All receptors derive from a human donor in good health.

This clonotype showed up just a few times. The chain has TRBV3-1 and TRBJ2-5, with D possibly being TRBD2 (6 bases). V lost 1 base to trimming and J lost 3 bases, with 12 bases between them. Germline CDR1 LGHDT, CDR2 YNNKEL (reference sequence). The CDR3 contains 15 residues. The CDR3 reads CASSQGVVAEETQYF. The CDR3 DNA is TGTGCCAGCAGCCAAGGAGTAGTAGCGGAAGAGACCCAGTACTTC.

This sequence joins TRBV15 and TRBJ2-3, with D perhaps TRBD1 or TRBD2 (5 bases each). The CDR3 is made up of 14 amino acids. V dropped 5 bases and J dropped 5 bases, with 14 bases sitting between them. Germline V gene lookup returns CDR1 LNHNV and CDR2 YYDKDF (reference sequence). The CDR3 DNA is TGTGCCACCAGCCACACCAGGGCGGGAGATACGCAGTATTTT. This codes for CATSHTRAGDTQYF.

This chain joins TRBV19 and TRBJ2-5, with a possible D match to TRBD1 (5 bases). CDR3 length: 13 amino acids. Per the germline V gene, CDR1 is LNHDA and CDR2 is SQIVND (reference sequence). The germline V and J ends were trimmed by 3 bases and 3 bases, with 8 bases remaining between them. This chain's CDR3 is CASSMGREETQYF. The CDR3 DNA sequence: TGTGCCAGTAGTATGGGCAGGGAAGAGACCCAGTACTTC. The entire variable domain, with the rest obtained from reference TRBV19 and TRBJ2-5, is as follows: DGGITQSPKYLFRKEGQNVTLSCEQNLNHDAMYWYRQDPGQGLRLIYYSQIVNDFQKGDIAEGYSVSREKKESFPLTVTSAQKNPTAFYLCASSMGREETQYFGPGTRLLVL.

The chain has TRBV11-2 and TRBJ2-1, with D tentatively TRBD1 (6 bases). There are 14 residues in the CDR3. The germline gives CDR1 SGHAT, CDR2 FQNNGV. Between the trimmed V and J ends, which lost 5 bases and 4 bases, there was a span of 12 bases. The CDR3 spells CASSPDRFYNEQFF. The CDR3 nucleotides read TGTGCCAGCAGCCCTGACAGGTTTTACAATGAGCAGTTCTTC. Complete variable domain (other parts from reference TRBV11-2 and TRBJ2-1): EAGVAQSPRYKIIEKRQSVAFWCNPISGHATLYWYQQILGQGPKLLIQFQNNGVVDDSQLPKDRFSAERLKGVDSTLKIQPAKLEDSAVYLCASSPDRFYNEQFFGPGTRLTVL.

The CDR3 loop reads CSVDTQGGGYTF. The CDR3 DNA follows: TGCAGCGTTGACACCCAGGGGGGTGGCTACACCTTC. This chain links TRBV29-1 with TRBJ1-2; 7 nucleotides match TRBD1. V shed 3 bases and J 7 bases; nucleotides not matched to a gene: 5. Germline V lookup: CDR1 SQVTM, CDR2 ANQGSEA. The CDR3 totals 12 residues. Looking up the rest from reference TRBV29-1 and TRBJ1-2 gives the full variable domain: SAVISQKPSRDICQRGTSLTIQCQVDSQVTMMFWYRQQPGQSLTLIATANQGSEATYESGFVIDKFPISRPNLTFSTLTVSNMSPEDSSIYLCSVDTQGGGYTFGSGTRLTVV.

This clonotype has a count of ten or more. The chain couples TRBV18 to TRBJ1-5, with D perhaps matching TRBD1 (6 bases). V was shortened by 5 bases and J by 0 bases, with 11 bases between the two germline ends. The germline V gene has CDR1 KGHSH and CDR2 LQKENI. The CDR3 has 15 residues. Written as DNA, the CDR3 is TGTGCCAGCTCAGGACAGCGCCATAGCAATCAGCCCCAGCATTTT. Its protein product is CASSGQRHSNQPQHF.

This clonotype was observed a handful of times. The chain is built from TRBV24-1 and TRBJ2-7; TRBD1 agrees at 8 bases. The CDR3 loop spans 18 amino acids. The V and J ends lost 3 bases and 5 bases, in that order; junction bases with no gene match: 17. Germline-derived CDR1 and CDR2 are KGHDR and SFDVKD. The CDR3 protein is CATSDPSTQGAPSHEQYF. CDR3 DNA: TGTGCCACCAGTGATCCCTCGACCCAGGGGGCGCCGAGTCACGAGCAGTACTTC.

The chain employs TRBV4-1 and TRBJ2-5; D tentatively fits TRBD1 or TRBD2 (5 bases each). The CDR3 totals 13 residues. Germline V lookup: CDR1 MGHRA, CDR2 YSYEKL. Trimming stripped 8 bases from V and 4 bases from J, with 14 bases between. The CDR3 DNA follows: TGCGCCAGCGCAGGGACCCATCTAGAGACCCAGTACTTC. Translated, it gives CASAGTHLETQYF.

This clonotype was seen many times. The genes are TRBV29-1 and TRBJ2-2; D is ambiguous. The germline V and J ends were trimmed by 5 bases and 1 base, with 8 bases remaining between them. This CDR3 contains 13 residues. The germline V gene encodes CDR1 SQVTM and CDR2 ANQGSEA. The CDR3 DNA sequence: TGCAGCGTTAGGCGGCTGAACACCGGGGAGCTGTTTTTT. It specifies CSVRRLNTGELFF.

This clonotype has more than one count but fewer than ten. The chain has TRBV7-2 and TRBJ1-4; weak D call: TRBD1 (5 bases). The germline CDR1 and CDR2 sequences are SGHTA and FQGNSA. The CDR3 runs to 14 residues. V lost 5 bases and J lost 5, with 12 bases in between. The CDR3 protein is CASSLGLMNEKLFF. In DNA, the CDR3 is TGTGCCAGCAGCCTGGGACTGATGAATGAAAAACTGTTTTTT.